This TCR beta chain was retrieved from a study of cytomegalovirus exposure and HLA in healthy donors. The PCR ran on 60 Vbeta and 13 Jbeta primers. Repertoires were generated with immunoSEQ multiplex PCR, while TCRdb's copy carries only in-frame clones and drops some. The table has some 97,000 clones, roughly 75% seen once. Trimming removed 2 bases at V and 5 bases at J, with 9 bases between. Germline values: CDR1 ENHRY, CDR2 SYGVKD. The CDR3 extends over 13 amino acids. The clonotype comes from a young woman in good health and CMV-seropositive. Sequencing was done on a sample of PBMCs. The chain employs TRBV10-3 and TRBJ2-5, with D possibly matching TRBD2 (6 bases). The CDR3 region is CAISEGGSETQYF. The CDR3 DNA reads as TGTGCCATCAGTGAGGGGGGGTCGGAGACCCAGTACTTC.